The 9 T cell receptor beta chains below all came from one sample that was sequenced in a study of brain T cells in children with intractable seizures. Repertoires were generated with immunoSEQ multiplex PCR, while TCRdb's copy carries only in-frame clones and drops some. The sample carries more than 40,000 clones, 75% to 95% recorded once. Sequencing was performed on peripheral blood, taken at surgery. The receptors were gathered from a girl aged 2-10 years with tuberous sclerosis and intractable seizures.

The V and J genes are TRBV29-1 and TRBJ2-5; 8 bases match TRBD1. V shed 3 bases, J shed 1 base, and the junction held 7 bases outside the gene matches. This CDR3 spans 15 amino acids. CDR1 is SQVTM, CDR2 ANQGSEA, per germline. CDR3 protein: CSVEEWTGFQETQYF. CDR3 bases: TGCAGCGTTGAGGAATGGACAGGGTTCCAAGAGACCCAGTACTTC.

This chain links TRBV5-1 with TRBJ1-4; 9 bases fit TRBD1. Germline trimming cut 4 bases from V and 8 bases from J; bases unmatched to any gene: 12. Germline CDR1 is SGHRS and CDR2 is YFSETQ. The CDR3 extends over 16 amino acids. CDR3 sequence: CASSGPGTGKEEKLFF. The CDR3 DNA reads as TGCGCCAGCAGCGGTCCCGGGACAGGGAAGGAAGAAAAACTGTTTTTT.

This chain connects TRBV7-8 to TRBJ2-1, with 9 positions matching TRBD2. The J segment lost 2 bases and the V segment lost 3 bases, leaving 2 bases of the junction unmatched. This CDR3 comprises 15 residues. Germline V gene lookup returns CDR1 SGHVS and CDR2 FQNEAQ. CDR3 sequence: CASSFGGGAYNEQFF. CDR3 coding DNA: TGTGCCAGCAGCTTCGGCGGGGGGGCCTACAATGAGCAGTTCTTC.

Only a few counts were recorded for this clone. The chain joins TRBV13 to TRBJ2-1; D uncertain. V was clipped by 0 bases and J by 6 bases, with 6 bases between them. CDR3 length equals 13 residues. Germline CDR1 is PRHDT and CDR2 is FYEKMQ (reference sequence). The CDR3 spells CASSLGGSNEQFF. DNA of the CDR3: TGTGCCAGCAGCTTAGGGGGTTCCAATGAGCAGTTCTTC.

The rearrangement joins TRBV6-5 to TRBJ2-7, with D possibly being TRBD1 (5 bases). This CDR3 has 14 residues. Trimming removed 5 bases at V and 4 bases at J, with 15 bases between. The germline gives CDR1 MNHEY, CDR2 SVGAGI. The CDR3 sequence: CASSQGLSLYEQYF. In DNA form, the CDR3 reads TGTGCCAGCAGTCAGGGATTAAGTTTGTACGAGCAGTACTTC.

The gene calls are TRBV5-1 and TRBJ1-4, with D perhaps TRBD1 (5 bases). V was trimmed by 2 bases and J by 8 bases, leaving 19 bases between them. This CDR3 has 16 amino acids. Germline CDR1 and CDR2: SGHRS and YFSETQ. CDR3 nucleotides: TGCGCCAGCAGCTTATCCACAGGCCCGCTGGGGGAAAAACTGTTTTTT. Translation gives CASSLSTGPLGEKLFF.

The chain employs TRBV7-9 and TRBJ1-2; D is unresolved. CDR3 length equals 15 residues. The V and J ends lost 1 base and 7 bases respectively, with 16 bases between them. The germline gives CDR1 SEHNR, CDR2 FQNEAQ (reference sequence). DNA for the CDR3: TGTGCCAGCAGCTTAGAAGGGCTGTCGTATAGTGGCTACACCTTC. It encodes CASSLEGLSYSGYTF.

The rearrangement links TRBV5-1 to TRBJ1-4; 7 nucleotides align to TRBD1. There are 12 residues in the CDR3. Germline lookup yields CDR1 SGHRS and CDR2 YFSETQ. Unmatched junction bases numbered 5, after V lost 4 bases and J lost 11 bases. This chain's CDR3 is CASSHDRDKLFF. The CDR3, as DNA: TGCGCCAGCAGCCACGACAGGGACAAACTGTTTTTT.

The rearrangement links TRBV7-3 to TRBJ1-1; the match to TRBD1 covers 8 bases. Germline CDR1 SGHTA, CDR2 FQGTGA. The CDR3 consists of 14 residues. The V segment lost 5 bases and the J segment 5 bases; nucleotides outside the gene matches: 7. CDR3: CASSDGQGVTEAFF. In DNA form, the CDR3 reads TGTGCCAGCAGCGATGGACAGGGTGTGACTGAAGCTTTCTTT.